The sequence of this T cell receptor beta chain was determined in a study of OX40 agonist ivuxolimab in advanced cancers. CDR3 length: 17 residues. Germline V gives CDR1 GTSNPN, CDR2 SVGIG (reference sequence). V was clipped by 0 bases and J by 4 bases; unmatched bases: 9. Study results and limitations: Low normalized T-cell clonal expansion also characterized some of the nonresponders.

With autoimmune disease history or systemic immunosuppression, patients were excluded. Assay used: immunoSEQ multiplex PCR; TCRdb lists only in-frame clones, some missing. The sample carries more than 12,000 clones, 70% to 80% recorded once. A word on this clone: Its antigen is currently unknown.

Material: CD4+ or CD8+ T cells sorted from blood, obtained in a trial of the OX40 agonist ivuxolimab. The clonotype comes from an adult with an advanced solid tumor such as melanoma, head and neck, liver or kidney cancer. J is TRBJ2-1 and V is TRBV30; 10 bases match TRBD1. The CDR3 loop reads CAWSVRGTGEFYNEQFF. CDR3 coding DNA: TGTGCCTGGAGTGTAAGGGGGACAGGGGAATTTTACAATGAGCAGTTCTTC. The whole variable domain, remainder taken from reference TRBV30 and TRBJ2-1, is SQTIHQWPATLVQPVGSPLSLECTVEGTSNPNLYWYRQAAGRGLQLLFYSVGIGQISSEVPQNLSASRPQDRQFILSSKKLLLSDSGFYLCAWSVRGTGEFYNEQFFGPGTRLTVL.